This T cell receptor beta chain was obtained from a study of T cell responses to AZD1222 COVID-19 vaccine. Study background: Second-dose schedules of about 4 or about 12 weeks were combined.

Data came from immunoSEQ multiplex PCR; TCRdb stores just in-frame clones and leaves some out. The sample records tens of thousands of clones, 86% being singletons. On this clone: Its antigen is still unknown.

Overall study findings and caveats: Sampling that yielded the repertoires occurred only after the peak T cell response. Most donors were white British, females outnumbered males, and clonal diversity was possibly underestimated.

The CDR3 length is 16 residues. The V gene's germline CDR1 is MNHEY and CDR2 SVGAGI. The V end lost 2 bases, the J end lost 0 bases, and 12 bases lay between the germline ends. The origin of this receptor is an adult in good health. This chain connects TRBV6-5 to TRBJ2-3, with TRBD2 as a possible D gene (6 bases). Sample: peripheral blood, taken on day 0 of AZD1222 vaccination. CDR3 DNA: TGTGCCAGCAGTTACGTGGGCGGGGTTAGCACAGATACGCAGTATTTT. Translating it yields CASSYVGGVSTDTQYF.